The entry below gives a single T cell receptor beta chain sequence along with its context. Its antigen remains unidentified. The CDR3 covers 15 residues. Germline V lookup: CDR1 SNHLY, CDR2 FYNNEI. The ends were cut back, 6 bases at V and 0 bases at J, with 15 bases in the middle. Documented time point: week 11, during vaccination. Each dose delivered 300 ug of mutant IDH1 20-mer peptide subcutaneously with imiquimod. Assay: immunoSEQ multiplex PCR; the TCRdb copy retains only in-frame clones and omits some. Counted here are around 33,000 clones, nearly 90% occurring once; the ten biggest clones make up around 21%. The entry originates in a study of a mutant IDH1 vaccine in newly diagnosed glioma. Overall study context: Administration of eight vaccinations to patients took place in weeks 1, 3, 5, 7, 11, 15, 19, 23. Sex among treated patients split about 60% male, roughly 40% female; mean age was approximately 41 years. Following radiotherapy alone, or alongside temozolomide cycles, vaccination was started after an interval of 4-6 weeks.

The receptor was isolated from a man between 18 and 35 years old with glioma. The material was PBMCs, obtained from a glioma patient whose treatment included an IDH1 peptide vaccine. This sequence joins TRBV2 and TRBJ2-7; D gene ambiguous. CDR3 nucleotides: TGTGCCAGCAGGAGTGGTTGGGTCCTCTCCTACGAGCAGTACTTC. Translated, it gives CASRSGWVLSYEQYF.